The 20 T cell receptor beta chains below come from one sample, sequenced in a study of cytomegalovirus exposure and HLA in healthy donors. PCR employed 60 Vbeta and 13 Jbeta primers. TCRdb's table, derived via immunoSEQ multiplex PCR, lists solely in-frame clones and lacks some. The repertoire consists of over 250,000 clones, with 86% occurring once and the leading ten covering approximately 4.3%. Sequences were obtained from PBMCs. Receptors were obtained from a middle-aged man in good health and CMV-seropositive.

This clone was counted a few times. CDR3 amino acids: CASTTDSIQPQHF. The CDR3 coding sequence is TGTGCCAGCACTACAGACAGTATTCAGCCCCAGCATTTT. The chain uses TRBV2 and TRBJ1-5; D might be TRBD1 (5 bases). CDR1 SNHLY and CDR2 FYNNEI come from the germline V gene. V shed 7 bases and J shed 6 bases, with 13 bases lying between them. CDR3 length: 13 residues.

This chain joins TRBV6-5 and TRBJ1-1; D remains unclear. V was shortened by 6 bases and J by 0 bases, with 11 bases between the two germline ends. The CDR3 consists of 14 residues. Germline CDR1 and CDR2: MNHEY and SVGAGI. The CDR3 DNA reads TGTGCCAGCAGAAAATCCAGTTTGAACACTGAAGCTTTCTTT. Its protein is CASRKSSLNTEAFF.

A word on this clone: Additional DNA sequences in this sample encode the identical CDR3. The chain uses TRBV7-2 and TRBJ1-4; D not certain. V dropped 5 bases and J dropped 5 bases, with 15 bases sitting between them. The CDR3 extends over 15 amino acids. Germline assignment: CDR1 SGHTA and CDR2 FQGNSA. The chain's CDR3 is CASSLGTARNEKLFF. In nucleotides, the CDR3 is TGTGCCAGCAGCCTAGGAACAGCTCGAAATGAAAAACTGTTTTTT.

V gene TRBV28 combines with J gene TRBJ1-5, with D possibly matching TRBD1 (6 bases). The CDR3 totals 15 residues. Germline values: CDR1 MDHEN, CDR2 SYDVKM. Trimming removed 9 bases from V and 2 bases from J, with 17 bases in between. The CDR3 nucleotides read TGTGCCAGTTATTCCCCGGGACACGGCAATCAGCCCCAGCATTTT. It encodes CASYSPGHGNQPQHF.

This rearrangement joins TRBV6-5 to TRBJ1-5; D unresolved. The V gene lost 0 bases and the J gene lost 7 bases, with 13 bases spanning the gap. Germline V gene lookup returns CDR1 MNHEY and CDR2 SVGAGI. The CDR3 sequence is 15 residues long. Here the CDR3 DNA reads TGTGCCAGCAGTTACTCAGGGTCGGGGTTGCAGCCCCAGCATTTT. Translating gives CASSYSGSGLQPQHF.

The chain joins TRBV6-1 to TRBJ2-7; D possibly corresponds to TRBD2 (6 bases). In germline, CDR1 is MNHNS, CDR2 SASEGT. CDR3 length equals 15 residues. The V end was cut by 2 bases, the J end by 4 bases, with 15 bases between. The CDR3 nucleotides read TGTGCCAGCAGTGAATTGTCGGGAGCGTTTTACGAGCAGTACTTC. This translates into CASSELSGAFYEQYF.

The rearrangement links TRBV5-1 to TRBJ1-1, with 11 bases fitting TRBD1. CDR1 is SGHRS, CDR2 YFSETQ, per germline. After removal of 3 bases from V and 0 bases from J, the junction contained 4 bases not matched to a gene. The CDR3 is 16 amino acids. CDR3 in amino acids: CASSSGQGAMNTEAFF. The CDR3 coding sequence is TGCGCCAGCAGCTCAGGACAGGGGGCGATGAACACTGAAGCTTTCTTT.

This clone came up once. The V gene is TRBV6-6, the J gene TRBJ1-5, with 8 bases fitting TRBD1. The length of the CDR3 is 16 residues. Germline CDR1 is MNHNY and CDR2 is SVGAGI (reference sequence). V trimming: 6 bases; J trimming: 3 bases; junction bases outside the gene matches: 10. The CDR3 region is CASRSTGQVVNQPQHF. DNA of the CDR3: TGTGCCAGCAGGTCCACGGGACAGGTTGTCAATCAGCCCCAGCATTTT.

The chain links TRBV5-1 to TRBJ1-2, with D possibly TRBD1 on 6 matching bases. The V gene lost 0 bases and the J gene lost 1 base, with 13 bases spanning the gap. CDR1 is SGHRS and CDR2 is YFSETQ in the germline V gene. There are 16 residues in the CDR3. CDR3: CASSLVGGTSNYGYTF. For the CDR3, the DNA is TGCGCCAGCAGCTTGGTGGGGGGGACAAGTAACTATGGCTACACCTTC.

V usage is TRBV7-3 and J usage is TRBJ2-5; 7 bases agree with TRBD1. The CDR3 loop spans 14 amino acids. Germline values: CDR1 SGHTA, CDR2 FQGTGA. Trimming removed 5 bases from V and 5 bases from J; junction bases left unmatched: 8. CDR3 nucleotides: TGTGCCAGCAGCCCACAGGGGCCAGGGGAGACCCAGTACTTC. Translated: CASSPQGPGETQYF.

This clone was detected a few times. The chain recombines TRBV6-1 with TRBJ2-7; 8 bases are a match to TRBD2. There are 15 residues in the CDR3. CDR1 is MNHNS, CDR2 SASEGT, per germline. V lost 2 bases to trimming and J lost 3 bases; unmatched junction nucleotides: 6. The CDR3 spells CASSESGGGFYEQYF. For the CDR3, the DNA is TGTGCCAGCAGTGAAAGCGGGGGTGGATTCTACGAGCAGTACTTC.

The chain recombines TRBV4-1 with TRBJ2-1, with 11 bases lining up with TRBD2. The CDR3 totals 16 residues. Germline loops: CDR1 MGHRA, CDR2 YSYEKL. V shed 4 bases and J 4 bases; nucleotides not matched to a gene: 6. The CDR3 reads CASSLLAGEYYNEQFF. In DNA, the CDR3 is TGCGCCAGCAGCCTACTAGCGGGAGAGTATTACAATGAGCAGTTCTTC.

This sequence joins TRBV28 and TRBJ1-2, with no clear D. Germline V gives CDR1 MDHEN, CDR2 SYDVKM. The CDR3 has 14 residues. Between the trimmed V and J ends, which lost 1 base and 3 bases, there was a span of 9 bases. CDR3 residues: CASSLSTQHYGYTF. In DNA form, the CDR3 reads TGTGCCAGCAGTTTATCTACACAGCACTATGGCTACACCTTC.

The rearrangement links TRBV13 to TRBJ2-2; 7 bases are shared with TRBD2. The germline CDR1 and CDR2 sequences are PRHDT and FYEKMQ (reference sequence). This CDR3 is 16 amino acids long. Losses at the gene ends were 5 bases for V and 1 base for J; bases not matched to a gene: 7. CDR3 protein: CASSPNGRMNTGELFF. CDR3 nucleotide sequence: TGTGCCAGCAGCCCAAACGGGAGGATGAACACCGGGGAGCTGTTTTTT.

The V gene is TRBV7-2, the J gene TRBJ2-7, with D tentatively TRBD1 (5 bases). Trimming removed 1 base from V and 3 bases from J, with 13 bases in between. From germline, CDR1 is SGHTA and CDR2 FQGNSA. This CDR3 region has 15 residues. The CDR3 protein is CASSLDGAGNYEQYF. CDR3 DNA sequence: TGTGCCAGCAGCTTAGACGGCGCAGGGAACTACGAGCAGTACTTC.

The gene calls are TRBV29-1 and TRBJ1-5; TRBD1 might be the D (5 bases). V was pared by 5 bases and J by 2 bases, with 10 bases between. The CDR3 extends over 13 amino acids. Germline V gene data show CDR1 as SQVTM and CDR2 as ANQGSEA. The CDR3 reads CSVRAGGNQPQHF. In DNA, the CDR3 is TGCAGCGTTCGAGCGGGGGGCAATCAGCCCCAGCATTTT.

This clone showed up just once. This chain links TRBV18 with TRBJ1-2, with unresolved D. The CDR3 consists of 13 residues. The germline gives CDR1 KGHSH, CDR2 LQKENI. Trimming shortened V by 0 bases and J by 6 bases, and 8 bases separated the two germline ends. The CDR3 region is CASSPPARDGYTF. Written as DNA, the CDR3 is TGTGCCAGCTCACCACCCGCCCGGGATGGCTACACCTTC.

The chain is built from TRBV7-9 and TRBJ2-7; 7 bases line up with TRBD2. The V segment lost 7 bases and the J segment 2 bases; nucleotides outside the gene matches: 8. Per germline, CDR1 SEHNR and CDR2 FQNEAQ (reference sequence). The CDR3 spans 14 residues. For the CDR3, the DNA is TGTGCCAGCACCCTACTAGCGTCCGCCTACGAGCAGTACTTC. This sequence encodes CASTLLASAYEQYF.

A remark on this clone: The sample contains more than one DNA sequence encoding this CDR3. The CDR3 protein is CASSLAGASYEQYF. CDR3 bases: TGTGCCAGCAGTTTAGCGGGAGCCTCCTACGAGCAGTACTTC. The rearrangement joins TRBV28 to TRBJ2-7; 7 nucleotides agree with TRBD2. V shed 2 bases and J 0 bases; nucleotides not matched to a gene: 1. Per the germline V gene, CDR1 is MDHEN and CDR2 is SYDVKM. The CDR3 loop spans 14 amino acids.

The gene calls are TRBV5-1 and TRBJ2-2, with 9 bases lining up with TRBD2. Trimming removed 2 bases from V and 5 bases from J; junction bases left unmatched: 7. In germline, CDR1 is SGHRS, CDR2 YFSETQ. The CDR3 consists of 16 residues. The CDR3 DNA is TGCGCCAGCAGCTTCCGAGCGGGAGGAAATACCGGGGAGCTGTTTTTT. Translated, it gives CASSFRAGGNTGELFF.